This record covers a single TCR beta chain. The germline gives CDR1 MNHEY, CDR2 SVGAGI. The V gene lost 9 bases and the J gene lost 4 bases, with 24 bases spanning the gap. The CDR3 has 16 residues. One entry per CDR3 protein, called by TCRdb with MiXCR from the 5' RACE reads. The sample has more than 40,000 distinct CDR3 sequences, 29% seen once. The clonotype was recovered from a female donor with breast cancer. Source material: memory CD4+ T cells sorted from a lymph node. Subset specified: memory CD4+ T cells, CD4+CD45RO+CD25-. This chain connects TRBV6-5 to TRBJ1-2; D perhaps matches TRBD1 (5 bases). In DNA, the CDR3 is TGTGCCAGTCCTATGAGGGACGCCCCTGGAGGCTATGGCTACACCTTC. It translates to CASPMRDAPGGYGYTF.